Each of the 26 T cell receptor beta chains below was sequenced from the same sample in a study of T-cell reconstitution after alpha-beta-depleted transplantation in children. A library of TCRbeta sequences, prepared with unique molecular identifiers, was generated. MiXCR was run by TCRdb on the PCR reads, yielding one entry per CDR3 protein. The sample has about 240,000 distinct CDR3 sequences, under 30% seen once. This material consisted of PBMCs, taken before TCRalphabeta/CD19-depleted stem cell transplant. Receptors were obtained from a girl under 10 years old with Fanconi anemia, due to receive a stem cell transplant.

This clonotype was found many times. V usage is TRBV7-9 and J usage is TRBJ1-6; TRBD1 aligns across 7 bases. Per the germline V gene, CDR1 is SEHNR and CDR2 is FQNEAQ (reference sequence). The CDR3 totals 14 residues. V shed 8 bases, J shed 7 bases, and the junction held 8 bases outside the gene matches. The CDR3 sequence: CASHLVGGNSPLHF. The CDR3 DNA follows: TGTGCCAGCCATCTTGTAGGGGGCAATTCACCCCTCCACTTT.

This clonotype was picked up many times. CDR3 in DNA: TGTGCCAGCTCACCACTCGGACAGGGGCTCCTGGAGACCCAGTACTTC. Amino acids: CASSPLGQGLLETQYF. The genes are TRBV18 and TRBJ2-5; 9 bases agree with TRBD1. This CDR3 contains 16 residues. V lost 1 base to trimming and J lost 5 bases; unmatched junction nucleotides: 8. Germline CDR1 and CDR2: KGHSH and LQKENI. Full variable domain (rest looked up from reference TRBV18 and TRBJ2-5): NAGVMQNPRHLVRRRGQEARLRCSPMKGHSHVYWYRQLPEEGLKFMVYLQKENIIDESGMPKERFSAEFPKEGPSILRIQQVVRGDSAAYFCASSPLGQGLLETQYFGPGTRLLVL.

This chain joins TRBV20-1 and TRBJ1-1; no firm D call. Germline-derived CDR1 and CDR2 are DFQATT and SNEGSKA (reference sequence). The CDR3 length is 10 residues. The V end lost 7 bases, the J end lost 5 bases, and 8 bases lay between the germline ends. CDR3 sequence: CSVTTTEAFF. CDR3 nucleotides: TGCAGTGTTACTACTACTGAAGCTTTCTTT.

This clonotype appeared a few times. J is TRBJ2-3 and V is TRBV29-1, with no clear D. CDR1 is SQVTM and CDR2 is ANQGSEA in the germline V gene. The V end lost 3 bases, the J end lost 2 bases, and 6 bases lay between the germline ends. This CDR3 has 12 residues. The CDR3 sequence is CSVEAFTDTQYF. DNA of the CDR3: TGCAGCGTTGAGGCCTTCACAGATACGCAGTATTTT.

The table lists this clonotype with many counts. The rearrangement joins TRBV5-5 to TRBJ2-5; D not certain. Trimming removed 2 bases from V and 8 bases from J, with 7 bases in between. Germline V lookup: CDR1 SGHKS, CDR2 YYEKEE (reference sequence). There are 11 residues in the CDR3. The CDR3 here is CASSFSYTQYF. CDR3 bases: TGTGCCAGCAGCTTTAGTTATACCCAGTACTTC.

The chain joins TRBV9 to TRBJ2-1; D gene uncertain. Germline V gene sequence: CDR1 SGDLS, CDR2 YYNGEE. The CDR3 covers 13 residues. V lost 2 bases and J lost 4, with 7 bases in between. The CDR3 sequence is CASSVQYYNEQFF. The CDR3 nucleotides read TGTGCCAGCAGCGTCCAGTATTACAATGAGCAGTTCTTC.

The count of this clonotype is one. The chain joins TRBV7-2 to TRBJ2-2; the D gene is possibly TRBD1 (6 bases). There are 13 residues in the CDR3. Trimming stripped 1 base from V and 13 bases from J, with 13 bases between. Per the germline V gene, CDR1 is SGHTA and CDR2 is FQGNSA. CDR3 region: CASSLDRGGRLFF. CDR3 nucleotide sequence: TGTGCCAGCAGCTTAGATAGAGGGGGAAGGCTGTTTTTT. Together with reference TRBV7-2 and TRBJ2-2, the CDR3 gives the full variable domain: GAGVSQSPSNKVTEKGKDVELRCDPISGHTALYWYRQSLGQGLEFLIYFQGNSAPDKSGLPSDRFSAERTGGSVSTLTIQRTQQEDSAVYLCASSLDRGGRLFFGEGSRLTVL.

At least ten counts were recorded for this clonotype. The rearrangement links TRBV20-1 to TRBJ2-3, with TRBD2 matching over 7 bases. V dropped 0 bases and J dropped 6; count of bases not matched to a gene: 6. Germline assignment: CDR1 DFQATT and CDR2 SNEGSKA (reference sequence). The CDR3 loop spans 14 amino acids. The CDR3: CSARDRAGSDTQYF. CDR3 nucleotides: TGCAGTGCTAGAGATCGAGCGGGATCTGATACGCAGTATTTT.

The gene calls are TRBV6-2 or TRBV6-3 and TRBJ2-4; 11 bases line up with TRBD2. Per the germline V gene, CDR1 is MNHEY and CDR2 is SVGEGT. Trimming at V came to 3 bases and at J to 4 bases, leaving 8 bases not matched to a gene. The CDR3 runs to 17 residues. CDR3 region: CASSYRAGLAEKNIQYF. The CDR3 DNA follows: TGTGCCAGCAGTTATCGGGCGGGACTAGCGGAGAAAAACATTCAGTACTTC.

The rearrangement uses TRBV29-1 and TRBJ2-5; D possibly corresponds to TRBD2 (7 bases). Deletions cut 4 bases from V and 2 bases from J, with 23 bases between. Germline V lookup: CDR1 SQVTM, CDR2 ANQGSEA. The CDR3 contains 17 residues. DNA for the CDR3: TGCAGCGTTGGAAGATTTGGTTCAGGGGAGGGTCAAGAGACCCAGTACTTC. As protein: CSVGRFGSGEGQETQYF.

The chain carries TRBV18 and TRBJ1-1; 11 bases map to TRBD1. This CDR3 region has 12 residues. V dropped 3 bases and J dropped 10; count of bases not matched to a gene: 1. Germline CDR1 and CDR2: KGHSH and LQKENI. The chain's CDR3 is CASSPGTGGAFF. In DNA, the CDR3 is TGTGCCAGCTCACCGGGGACAGGGGGAGCTTTCTTT.

This clonotype was recorded many times. The CDR3 DNA is TGCAGTGCTAGCGTCGCCACAGCCTCCTACGAGCAGTACTTC. Translation gives CSASVATASYEQYF. This chain uses TRBV20-1 with TRBJ2-7; no clear D. Germline CDR1 reads DFQATT; CDR2 reads SNEGSKA (reference sequence). The V and J ends lost 3 bases and 0 bases respectively, with 12 bases between them. This CDR3 has 14 residues.

This clonotype was seen more than once but under ten times. The chain combines TRBV7-2 with TRBJ2-2; TRBD1 aligns across 8 bases. The CDR3 is 14 residues long. Germline lookup yields CDR1 SGHTA and CDR2 FQGNSA. J was trimmed by 7 bases and V by 3 bases; bases with no gene match: 4. CDR3: CASSLWDRFGELFF. CDR3 bases: TGTGCCAGCAGCTTGTGGGACAGGTTCGGGGAGCTGTTTTTT.

This clonotype showed up just a few times. This sequence joins TRBV9 and TRBJ2-2, with 7 bases matching TRBD1. This CDR3 has 17 amino acids. Per the germline V gene, CDR1 is SGDLS and CDR2 is YYNGEE. V shed 4 bases, J shed 2 bases, and the junction held 11 bases outside the gene matches. The chain's CDR3 is CASSTPMDRINTGELFF. In DNA, the CDR3 is TGTGCCAGCAGCACACCGATGGACAGGATCAACACCGGGGAGCTGTTTTTT.

This clonotype has more than one count but fewer than ten. The CDR3: CASSVTGLSPDTQYF. The DNA for the CDR3 is TGTGCCAGCAGCGTTACAGGGCTATCCCCAGATACGCAGTATTTT. The chain recombines TRBV9 with TRBJ2-3, with D possibly TRBD1 on 6 matching bases. CDR3 length equals 15 residues. Trimming stripped 2 bases from V and 4 bases from J, with 14 bases between. From germline, CDR1 is SGDLS and CDR2 YYNGEE.

This clonotype was found a few times. The genes are TRBV7-9 and TRBJ2-7; D possibly corresponds to TRBD2 (5 bases). V was clipped by 1 base and J by 1 base, with 14 bases between them. Germline V gene data show CDR1 as SEHNR and CDR2 as FQNEAQ (reference sequence). The CDR3 length is 16 residues. The CDR3 DNA follows: TGTGCCAGCAGCTTAGTTTTCGGGGAAGCGTCCTACGAGCAGTACTTC. Translated, it gives CASSLVFGEASYEQYF.

In its sample, this clonotype was seen many times. The V and J genes are TRBV29-1 and TRBJ2-7; 8 bases are a match to TRBD1. Germline V CDR1 and CDR2: SQVTM, ANQGSEA. CDR3 size: 13 residues. V lost 6 bases, J lost 0 bases, and 4 bases stayed unmatched. The CDR3 nucleotides read TGCAGCGTCCGGACAGGGACCTCCTACGAGCAGTACTTC. Protein product: CSVRTGTSYEQYF.

This chain connects TRBV6-1 to TRBJ2-7; 8 nucleotides match TRBD2. The CDR3 contains 14 residues. J lost 5 bases, V lost 4 bases, and 7 bases had no gene match. Looked up from germline, CDR1 is MNHNS and CDR2 is SASEGT. In nucleotides, the CDR3 is TGTGCCAGCAGTGTCCTCGGGACTAGTAACGAGCAGTACTTC. Amino acids: CASSVLGTSNEQYF.

Details on this clonotype: With a much larger clone just one base away, this may be a read error. V and J are TRBV28 and TRBJ2-1, with 10 bases aligning to TRBD2. The CDR3 runs 14 residues. Germline CDR1 reads MDHEN; CDR2 reads SYDVKM. The CDR3: CASSPGTSANEQIF. CDR3 nucleotide sequence: TGTGCCAGCAGTCCCGGGACTAGCGCCAATGAGCAGATCTTC.

This clonotype was seen ten or more times. The gene calls are TRBV10-3 and TRBJ2-3; 9 nucleotides align to TRBD2. The CDR3 loop spans 15 amino acids. Germline loops: CDR1 ENHRY, CDR2 SYGVKD. V was pared by 7 bases and J by 4 bases, with 9 bases of the junction left unmatched. The CDR3 loop is CAITDGSGSPDTQYF. CDR3 nucleotide sequence: TGTGCCATCACCGATGGTAGCGGGAGCCCAGATACGCAGTATTTT.

A few counts support this clonotype. A read error is possible here, since a much larger clone lies one base away. The chain combines TRBV12-3 or TRBV12-4 with TRBJ2-7; D may match TRBD1 or TRBD2 (5 bases each). The V gene lost 6 bases and the J gene lost 2 bases, with 8 bases spanning the gap. The CDR3 runs 12 residues. CDR3: CASSKGPYEQYF. In DNA, the CDR3 is TGTGCCAGCAGCAAGGGACCCTACGAGCAGTACTTC.

This clonotype has more than one count but fewer than ten. The CDR3 loop reads CASSFYGQMNTEAFF. DNA for the CDR3: TGTGCCAGCAGTTTTTACGGTCAGATGAACACTGAAGCTTTCTTT. This chain joins TRBV6-5 and TRBJ1-1, with D uncertain. The germline V gene has CDR1 MNHEY and CDR2 SVGAGI. The V gene lost 4 bases and the J gene lost 0 bases, with 12 bases spanning the gap. CDR3 length: 15 amino acids.

This clonotype was seen many times. This rearrangement joins TRBV29-1 to TRBJ2-2; 14 bases are a match to TRBD2. J lost 0 bases, V lost 3 bases, and 9 bases had no gene match. Germline values: CDR1 SQVTM, CDR2 ANQGSEA. This CDR3 is 19 amino acids long. The CDR3 protein is CSVEAGLAGALTNTGELFF. CDR3 nucleotides: TGCAGCGTTGAGGCGGGACTAGCGGGAGCGTTAACGAACACCGGGGAGCTGTTTTTT.

This chain uses TRBV6-4 with TRBJ2-1; unclear D gene. This CDR3 has 16 amino acids. V lost 0 bases, J lost 7 bases, and 16 bases lay in between. Germline CDR1 reads MRHNA; CDR2 reads SNTAGT. CDR3 residues: CASSDSDPLMGNEQFF. DNA of the CDR3: TGTGCCAGCAGTGACTCTGACCCGCTGATGGGTAATGAGCAGTTCTTC.

The chain carries TRBV2 and TRBJ2-1; tentative D call: TRBD2 (5 bases). CDR3 size: 12 residues. CDR1 SNHLY and CDR2 FYNNEI come from the germline V gene. The V gene lost 5 bases and the J gene lost 11 bases, with 13 bases spanning the gap. The CDR3 protein is CASSIVDGKQFF. The CDR3 bases are TGTGCCAGCAGTATAGTTGACGGGAAGCAGTTCTTC.

This clonotype has only a few counts. The chain carries TRBV7-2 and TRBJ2-7, with 10 bases aligning to TRBD1. In germline, CDR1 is SGHTA, CDR2 FQGNSA. Trimming took 5 bases from V and 5 from J; bases not matched to a gene: 9. The CDR3 spans 15 residues. The CDR3 region is CASSGRTGGNHEQYF. Written as DNA, the CDR3 is TGTGCCAGCAGCGGGCGGACAGGGGGTAACCACGAGCAGTACTTC.